The 28 T cell receptor beta chains in this list originate from one sample, sequenced in a study of cytomegalovirus exposure and HLA in healthy donors. PCR involved 60 Vbeta and 13 Jbeta primers. Libraries were prepared by immunoSEQ multiplex PCR; TCRdb keeps only in-frame clonotypes and omits some of them. Among around 20,000 clones listed, about four fifths were seen once. What was sequenced was PBMCs. These receptor sequences come from a human donor in good health.

This clone was seen a handful of times. Here the CDR3 reads CASSYGQGGWSEQFF. As DNA, the CDR3 is TGTGCCAGCAGTTACGGACAGGGGGGATGGAGTGAGCAGTTCTTC. The genes are TRBV6-5 and TRBJ2-1, with TRBD1 matching 10 bases. The germline CDR1 and CDR2 sequences are MNHEY and SVGAGI. This CDR3 region has 15 residues. The V and J ends lost 2 bases and 9 bases, in that order; junction bases with no gene match: 7.

The chain joins TRBV2 to TRBJ2-2; D perhaps matches TRBD2 (5 bases). CDR1 SNHLY and CDR2 FYNNEI come from the germline V gene. Trimming pared 4 bases from V and 4 bases from J, leaving 7 bases between. The CDR3 is 13 amino acids. The CDR3 bases are TGTGCCAGCAGTGGGAGGATCACCGGGGAGCTGTTTTTT. Its translation is CASSGRITGELFF.

V usage is TRBV7-2 and J usage is TRBJ1-6; D is uncertain. Trimming removed 4 bases at V and 10 bases at J, with 20 bases between. The CDR3 has 16 residues. In germline, CDR1 is SGHTA, CDR2 FQGNSA. The CDR3 sequence: CASSYVRASSRSPLHF. CDR3 DNA: TGTGCCAGCAGCTACGTTCGCGCCTCCTCGAGGTCACCCCTCCACTTT.

For the CDR3, the DNA is TGTGCCAGCAGCCGGGACAGGGACGAGCAGTACTTC. Its translation: CASSRDRDEQYF. The chain is built from TRBV4-2 and TRBJ2-7, with TRBD1 matching 9 bases. Germline CDR1 LGHNA, CDR2 YNFKEQ. Trimming removed 4 bases from V and 5 bases from J; junction bases left unmatched: 0. This CDR3 comprises 12 residues.

The rearrangement links TRBV7-9 to TRBJ2-3, with TRBD1 identical over 8 bases. J was trimmed by 2 bases and V by 2 bases; bases with no gene match: 6. Germline V CDR1 and CDR2: SEHNR, FQNEAQ (reference sequence). The CDR3 sequence is 16 residues long. CDR3 protein: CASSLLGQVTTDTQYF. CDR3 DNA sequence: TGTGCCAGCAGCTTACTGGGACAGGTTACCACAGATACGCAGTATTTT.

This clone was counted between two and nine times. This chain links TRBV4-3 with TRBJ2-2; D not certain. The CDR3 extends over 17 amino acids. V was trimmed by 0 bases and J by 6 bases, leaving 17 bases between them. Germline assignment: CDR1 LGHNA and CDR2 YSLEER. The CDR3 nucleotides are TGCGCCAGCAGCCAAGATTATGCTAGAATGAGGCCCGGGGAGCTGTTTTTT. It specifies CASSQDYARMRPGELFF.

The chain has TRBV7-9 and TRBJ2-5, with 13 bases matching TRBD2. V shed 5 bases and J 10 bases; nucleotides not matched to a gene: 10. The CDR3 is 15 residues long. Per germline, CDR1 SEHNR and CDR2 FQNEAQ (reference sequence). The CDR3 DNA follows: TGTGCCAGCAGCGATACTAGCGGGGGGGCTCGGGTCCAGTACTTC. This encodes CASSDTSGGARVQYF.

This clone was seen more than once but under ten times. The chain has TRBV6-6 and TRBJ2-5, with TRBD2 matching 8 bases. In germline, CDR1 is MNHNY, CDR2 SVGAGI (reference sequence). This CDR3 is 15 amino acids long. V shed 4 bases and J 2 bases; nucleotides not matched to a gene: 6. The CDR3 DNA reads TGTGCCAGCAGTTCACATACTAGCGGACAAGAGACCCAGTACTTC. This sequence encodes CASSSHTSGQETQYF.

This clone was found once. CDR3 amino acids: CASSLHRETDEQYF. The DNA of the CDR3 is TGTGCCAGCAGCTTGCACAGGGAAACGGACGAGCAGTACTTC. V gene TRBV7-8 combines with J gene TRBJ2-7; a weak D match, TRBD1 (6 bases). CDR3 length equals 14 residues. CDR1 and CDR2 from the germline V gene are SGHVS and FQNEAQ. Between the trimmed V and J ends, which lost 3 bases and 5 bases, there was a span of 14 bases. The full variable domain, completed using reference TRBV7-8 and TRBJ2-7, is GAGVSQSPRYKVAKRGQDVALRCDPISGHVSLFWYQQALGQGPEFLTYFQNEAQLDKSGLPSDRFFAERPEGSVSTLKIQRTQQEDSAVYLCASSLHRETDEQYFGPGTRLTVT.

The V gene is TRBV4-1, the J gene TRBJ1-1, with D unresolved. This CDR3 is built from 13 residues. In germline, CDR1 is MGHRA, CDR2 YSYEKL. With 0 bases removed from V and 3 bases from J, the gap between germline ends came to 5 bases. The CDR3 reads CASSQDVDTEAFF. The CDR3 DNA sequence: TGCGCCAGCAGCCAAGACGTCGACACTGAAGCTTTCTTT.

The chain links TRBV6-5 to TRBJ2-2; 7 positions agree with TRBD2. Germline V lookup: CDR1 MNHEY, CDR2 SVGAGI. There are 16 residues in the CDR3. The V and J ends lost 4 bases and 2 bases, in that order; junction bases with no gene match: 7. CDR3 nucleotide sequence: TGTGCCAGCAGTTTCGAGGGCGGGAGAAACACCGGGGAGCTGTTTTTT. Residues: CASSFEGGRNTGELFF.

The chain couples TRBV2 to TRBJ1-2; 8 bases are shared with TRBD1. V lost 6 bases to trimming and J lost 4 bases; unmatched junction nucleotides: 7. The V gene's germline CDR1 is SNHLY and CDR2 FYNNEI. CDR3 length: 14 amino acids. CDR3 in amino acids: CASSGTGGGYGYTF. The CDR3 DNA follows: TGTGCCAGCAGCGGCACAGGGGGGGGCTATGGCTACACCTTC.

V and J are TRBV10-2 and TRBJ2-5; TRBD1 is a possible D gene (5 bases). The CDR3 is 14 amino acids. Per germline, CDR1 WSHSY and CDR2 SAAADI. V lost 6 bases, J lost 5 bases, and 16 bases lay in between. The CDR3 DNA is TGCGCCAGCAGCCTGACACGTAGGGGCGAGACCCAGTACTTC. Its translation is CASSLTRRGETQYF.

This chain connects TRBV4-1 to TRBJ2-1; 8 bases map to TRBD1. With V trimmed by 3 bases and J by 9 bases, 10 bases remained unmatched. The CDR3 spans 15 residues. Germline lookup yields CDR1 MGHRA and CDR2 YSYEKL. The chain's CDR3 is CASSHQFQGAFEQFF. In DNA, the CDR3 is TGCGCCAGCAGCCATCAATTCCAGGGGGCGTTTGAGCAGTTCTTC.

The chain is built from TRBV5-1 and TRBJ2-7; 7 bases line up with TRBD1. V shed 4 bases, J shed 2 bases, and the junction held 6 bases outside the gene matches. The germline V gene encodes CDR1 SGHRS and CDR2 YFSETQ. This CDR3 has 14 amino acids. CDR3 nucleotides: TGCGCCAGCAGCATGACAGGGCTGACCTACGAGCAGTACTTC. Its translation is CASSMTGLTYEQYF.

As concerns this clone: This CDR3 fails to terminate in the conserved phenylalanine or tryptophan, so it likely reflects a read error. The DNA is left out, because the CDR3 cannot be placed on it with certainty; the CDR3 is given as TCRdb lists it. V gene TRBV21-1 combines with J gene TRBJ1-1; the table calls TRBD1, which could not be checked here. TRBV21-1 is a recognized pseudogene. The CDR3 spans 15 amino acids, including both terminal residues. CDR3 loop: CASSKTGVGDTEAFS.

J is TRBJ1-2 and V is TRBV7-9, with D possibly matching TRBD1 (5 bases). V lost 5 bases, J lost 7 bases, and 17 bases lay in between. The length of the CDR3 is 14 residues. Germline values: CDR1 SEHNR, CDR2 FQNEAQ (reference sequence). Here the CDR3 reads CASSPAGPSPGYTF. For the CDR3, the DNA is TGTGCCAGCAGCCCCGCGGGACCTTCCCCTGGCTACACCTTC.

CDR3 nucleotides: TGCGCCAGCAGCCAAGTGAACAGTGGCACTGAAGCTTTCTTT. It encodes CASSQVNSGTEAFF. The chain employs TRBV4-1 and TRBJ1-1, with D uncertain. CDR3 size: 14 residues. The V gene's germline CDR1 is MGHRA and CDR2 YSYEKL. V lost 1 base and J lost 4, with 10 bases in between.

The V gene is TRBV4-3, the J gene TRBJ1-5; tentative D call: TRBD1 (6 bases). Looked up from germline, CDR1 is LGHNA and CDR2 is YSLEER. The CDR3 is 14 amino acids. Trimming removed 0 bases at V and 6 bases at J, with 9 bases between. The CDR3 nucleotides are TGCGCCAGCAGCCAAGAGCAGGGGTTTCAGCCCCAGCATTTT. Its protein is CASSQEQGFQPQHF.

Remarks on this clone: The junction departs from germline at one end; a sequencing error may be responsible. The V call is TRBV6-1, the J call TRBJ1-2; D ambiguous. This CDR3 has 9 amino acids. Germline CDR1 and CDR2: MNHNS and SASEGT. The CDR3 protein is CASSESHIF. The CDR3 DNA reads TGTGCCAGCAGTGAATCTCACATCTTC.

The chain has TRBV6-1 and TRBJ1-1; D unresolved. V was clipped by 0 bases and J by 7 bases, with 9 bases between them. This CDR3 has 13 residues. From germline, CDR1 is MNHNS and CDR2 SASEGT. The CDR3 DNA reads TGTGCCAGCAGTGAAGCTGGGAGGTATGAAGCTTTCTTT. Translated: CASSEAGRYEAFF.

Only a few counts were recorded for this clone. The V call is TRBV6-5, the J call TRBJ2-1; a possible D gene is TRBD2 (5 bases). CDR1 and CDR2 from the germline V gene are MNHEY and SVGAGI. Between the trimmed V and J ends, which lost 5 bases and 5 bases, there was a span of 7 bases. The CDR3 spans 12 residues. The CDR3 region is CASSGLNNEQFF. DNA of the CDR3: TGTGCCAGCAGTGGACTTAACAATGAGCAGTTCTTC.

The V and J genes are TRBV4-3 and TRBJ2-5, with 7 positions matching TRBD2. The DNA end lines up better with TRBJ2-7; the J call may be wrong. This CDR3 has 15 residues. Germline assignment: CDR1 LGHNA and CDR2 YSLEER. The CDR3 region is CASSQPREGTDEQYF. Written as DNA, the CDR3 is TGCGCCAGCAGCCAACCCAGGGAGGGGACCGACGAGCAGTACTTC.

J is TRBJ1-1 and V is TRBV7-3; 10 bases are shared with TRBD1. After removal of 4 bases from V and 4 bases from J, the junction contained 6 bases not matched to a gene. The CDR3 length is 15 residues. Germline V gene data show CDR1 as SGHTA and CDR2 as FQGTGA. CDR3 nucleotide sequence: TGTGCCAGCAGCTCAGACAGGGGGCAAGGCACTGAAGCTTTCTTT. Its protein product is CASSSDRGQGTEAFF.

The V call is TRBV11-2, the J call TRBJ2-1; TRBD2 is a possible D gene (5 bases). V lost 3 bases and J 6 bases, leaving 21 bases between the germline ends. The CDR3 is 17 amino acids. Germline lookup yields CDR1 SGHAT and CDR2 FQNNGV. This CDR3 is CASSLLPQLVGFNEQFF. Here the CDR3 DNA reads TGTGCCAGCAGCTTGTTACCCCAACTAGTTGGGTTCAATGAGCAGTTCTTC.

V gene TRBV7-2 combines with J gene TRBJ1-2, with a tentative D call TRBD1 (6 bases). Germline loops: CDR1 SGHTA, CDR2 FQGNSA. The length of the CDR3 is 16 residues. V lost 3 bases and J 8 bases, leaving 22 bases between the germline ends. The CDR3 protein is CASSLASFGQRGGYTF. As DNA, the CDR3 is TGTGCCAGCAGCTTGGCATCGTTTGGACAGAGGGGAGGCTACACCTTC.

V is TRBV2 and J is TRBJ2-3; D is uncertain. With 1 base removed from V and 0 bases from J, the gap between germline ends came to 8 bases. CDR3 size: 15 residues. Germline values: CDR1 SNHLY, CDR2 FYNNEI. The CDR3 is CASSEGWQSTDTQYF. The DNA for the CDR3 is TGTGCCAGCAGTGAAGGGTGGCAGAGCACAGATACGCAGTATTTT.

The V and J genes are TRBV19 and TRBJ2-7; D perhaps matches TRBD2 (6 bases). V lost 3 bases and J lost 8, with 23 bases in between. This CDR3 is 16 amino acids long. The germline gives CDR1 LNHDA, CDR2 SQIVND (reference sequence). This CDR3 reads CASSIKTSWRLTKQYF. Written as DNA, the CDR3 is TGTGCCAGTAGTATTAAGACTAGTTGGCGACTTACGAAGCAGTACTTC.